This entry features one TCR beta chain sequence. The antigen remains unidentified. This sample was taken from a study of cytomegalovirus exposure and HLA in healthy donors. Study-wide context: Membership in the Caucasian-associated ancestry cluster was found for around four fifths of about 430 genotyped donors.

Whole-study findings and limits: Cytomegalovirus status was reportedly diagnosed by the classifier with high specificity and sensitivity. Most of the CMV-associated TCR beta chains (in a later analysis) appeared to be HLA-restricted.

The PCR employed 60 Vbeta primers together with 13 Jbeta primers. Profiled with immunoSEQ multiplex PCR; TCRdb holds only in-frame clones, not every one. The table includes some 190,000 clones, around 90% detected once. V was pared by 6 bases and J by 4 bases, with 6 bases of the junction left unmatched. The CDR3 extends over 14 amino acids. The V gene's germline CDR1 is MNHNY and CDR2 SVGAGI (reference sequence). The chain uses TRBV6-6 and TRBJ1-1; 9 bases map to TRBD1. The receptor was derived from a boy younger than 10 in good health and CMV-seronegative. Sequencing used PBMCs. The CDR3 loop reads CASRLTGGFTEAFF. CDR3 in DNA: TGTGCCAGCAGATTAACAGGGGGCTTCACTGAAGCTTTCTTT.